What follows are 9 T cell receptor beta chains derived from one specimen sequenced in a study of cytomegalovirus exposure and HLA in healthy donors. The PCR had 60 Vbeta and 13 Jbeta primers. Using immunoSEQ multiplex PCR, the repertoire was profiled, and TCRdb retains in-frame clones only, with some absent. The sample holds about 130,000 clones; 60% to 80% are singletons and the top ten take about 2%. Input material: PBMCs. The receptor set was obtained from a young man in good health and CMV-seronegative.

The chain joins TRBV7-6 to TRBJ2-5; no clear D gene. The V and J ends lost 6 bases and 1 base respectively, with 15 bases between them. The length of the CDR3 is 15 residues. In germline, CDR1 is SGHVS, CDR2 FNYEAQ. CDR3 protein: CASSERSPTQETQYF. CDR3 coding DNA: TGTGCCAGCAGTGAACGGAGCCCTACCCAAGAGACCCAGTACTTC.

The chain has TRBV27 and TRBJ2-1, with TRBD2 matching over 8 bases. Unmatched junction bases numbered 4, after V lost 9 bases and J lost 0 bases. This CDR3 has 14 residues. Germline CDR1 is MNHEY and CDR2 is SMNVEV (reference sequence). This chain's CDR3 is CASLAGSSYNEQFF. CDR3 bases: TGTGCCAGTCTAGCGGGTAGCTCCTACAATGAGCAGTTCTTC.

The V call is TRBV7-8, the J call TRBJ2-1; D perhaps matches TRBD2 (6 bases). Trimming cost V 6 bases and J 3 bases, with 12 bases left between them. The germline V gene encodes CDR1 SGHVS and CDR2 FQNEAQ. CDR3 length: 14 residues. The CDR3 DNA is TGTGCCAGCAGATCGGGGGAGAGCTACAATGAGCAGTTCTTC. Protein product: CASRSGESYNEQFF.

The rearrangement joins TRBV5-4 to TRBJ2-3; 7 nucleotides align to TRBD1. Looked up from germline, CDR1 is SGHNT and CDR2 is YYREEE (reference sequence). The CDR3 covers 16 residues. V trimming: 4 bases; J trimming: 0 bases; junction bases outside the gene matches: 8. The CDR3 sequence is CASSLTTGLSTDTQYF. CDR3 DNA: TGTGCCAGCAGCCTGACGACAGGGCTGAGCACAGATACGCAGTATTTT.

The chain has TRBV5-6 and TRBJ2-5; 9 bases line up with TRBD1. Germline V gives CDR1 SGHDT, CDR2 YYEEEE. CDR3 length: 14 amino acids. J was trimmed by 1 base and V by 4 bases; bases with no gene match: 2. As DNA, the CDR3 is TGTGCCAGCAGCCTGGGACAGGGCCAAGAGACCCAGTACTTC. It codes for CASSLGQGQETQYF.

The J gene is TRBJ2-6, the V gene TRBV7-2; 8 bases match TRBD1. CDR1 is SGHTA and CDR2 is FQGNSA in the germline V gene. The ends lost 2 bases at V and 4 bases at J; junction bases unmatched: 7. The CDR3 totals 17 residues. The CDR3 here is CASSLLQGAAGANVLTF. The CDR3 nucleotides are TGTGCCAGCAGCTTACTTCAGGGGGCGGCGGGGGCCAACGTCCTGACTTTC.

The CDR3 reads CAAEASGYYNEQFF. CDR3 DNA sequence: TGTGCCGCCGAGGCTAGCGGGTATTACAATGAGCAGTTCTTC. The chain carries TRBV7-2 and TRBJ2-1; TRBD2 matches 8 bases. Per germline, CDR1 SGHTA and CDR2 FQGNSA. Germline trimming cut 11 bases from V and 4 bases from J; bases unmatched to any gene: 10. This CDR3 region has 14 residues.

This rearrangement joins TRBV13 to TRBJ2-3; 8 bases agree with TRBD1. The length of the CDR3 is 18 residues. V lost 5 bases and J lost 3; bases outside the gene matches: 16. The germline gives CDR1 PRHDT, CDR2 FYEKMQ (reference sequence). For the CDR3, the DNA is TGTGCCAGCAGCGGGCAGGGGGCCCCGGTGCAGGGGACAGATACGCAGTATTTT. Translating it yields CASSGQGAPVQGTDTQYF.

J is TRBJ2-7 and V is TRBV5-1; D perhaps matches TRBD2 (5 bases). Trimming removed 3 bases at V and 7 bases at J, with 17 bases between. The CDR3 runs 14 residues. Germline V lookup: CDR1 SGHRS, CDR2 YFSETQ. The CDR3 coding sequence is TGCGCCAGCAGCTCGTCGGCAGGCCCGGGGGAGCAGTACTTC. Its translation is CASSSSAGPGEQYF.